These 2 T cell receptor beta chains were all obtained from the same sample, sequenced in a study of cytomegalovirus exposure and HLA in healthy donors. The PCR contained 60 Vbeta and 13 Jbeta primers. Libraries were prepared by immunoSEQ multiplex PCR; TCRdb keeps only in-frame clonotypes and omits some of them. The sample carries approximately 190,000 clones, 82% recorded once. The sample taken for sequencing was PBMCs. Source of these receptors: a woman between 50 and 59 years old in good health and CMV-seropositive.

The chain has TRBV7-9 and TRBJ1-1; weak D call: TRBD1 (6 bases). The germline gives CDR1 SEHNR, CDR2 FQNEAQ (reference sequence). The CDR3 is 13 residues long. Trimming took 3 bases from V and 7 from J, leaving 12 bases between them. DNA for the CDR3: TGTGCCAGCAGCTTGCAACAGGGAAGTGAAGCTTTCTTT. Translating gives CASSLQQGSEAFF.

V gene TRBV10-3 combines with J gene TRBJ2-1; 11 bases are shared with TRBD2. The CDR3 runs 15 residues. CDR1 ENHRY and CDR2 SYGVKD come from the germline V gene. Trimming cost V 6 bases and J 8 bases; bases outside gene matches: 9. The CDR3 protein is CAIRSTSGAGDEQFF. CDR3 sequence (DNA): TGTGCCATCAGGTCGACTAGCGGGGCGGGGGATGAGCAGTTCTTC.